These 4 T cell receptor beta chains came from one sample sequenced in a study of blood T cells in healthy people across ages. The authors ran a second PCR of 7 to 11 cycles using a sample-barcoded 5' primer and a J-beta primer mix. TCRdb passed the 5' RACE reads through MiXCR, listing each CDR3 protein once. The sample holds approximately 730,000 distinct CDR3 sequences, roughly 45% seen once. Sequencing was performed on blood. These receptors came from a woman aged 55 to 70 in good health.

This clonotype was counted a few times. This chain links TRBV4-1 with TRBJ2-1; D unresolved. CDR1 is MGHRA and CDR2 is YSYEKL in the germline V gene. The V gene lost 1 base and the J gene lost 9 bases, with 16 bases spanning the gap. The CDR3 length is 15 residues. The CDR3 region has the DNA TGCGCCAGCAGCCAAGTTGTCAGCTGGTTGAGTGAGCAGTTCTTC. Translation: CASSQVVSWLSEQFF.

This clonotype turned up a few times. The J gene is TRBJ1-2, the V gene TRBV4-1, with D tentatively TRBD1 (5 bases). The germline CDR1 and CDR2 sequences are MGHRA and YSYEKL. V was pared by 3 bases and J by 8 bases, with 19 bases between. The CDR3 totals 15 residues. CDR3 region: CASSQEARVRKGYTF. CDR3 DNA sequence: TGCGCCAGCAGCCAGGAGGCCAGGGTGAGGAAGGGCTACACCTTC.

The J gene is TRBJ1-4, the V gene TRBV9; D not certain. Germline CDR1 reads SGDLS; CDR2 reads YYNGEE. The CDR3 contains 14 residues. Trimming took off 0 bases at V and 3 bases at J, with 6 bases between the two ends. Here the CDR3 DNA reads TGTGCCAGCAGCGTAGCCGGAGCTAATGAAAAACTGTTTTTT. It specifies CASSVAGANEKLFF. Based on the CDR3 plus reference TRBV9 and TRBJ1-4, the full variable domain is DSGVTQTPKHLITATGQRVTLRCSPRSGDLSVYWYQQSLDQGLQFLIQYYNGEERAKGNILERFSAQQFPDLHSELNLSSLELGDSALYFCASSVAGANEKLFFGSGTQLSVL.

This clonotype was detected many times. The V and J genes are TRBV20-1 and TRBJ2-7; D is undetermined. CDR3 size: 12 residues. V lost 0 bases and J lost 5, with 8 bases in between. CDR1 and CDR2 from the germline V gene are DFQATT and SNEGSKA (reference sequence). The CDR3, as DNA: TGCAGTGCTAGAGATGTCCTCGACGAGCAGTACTTC. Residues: CSARDVLDEQYF.